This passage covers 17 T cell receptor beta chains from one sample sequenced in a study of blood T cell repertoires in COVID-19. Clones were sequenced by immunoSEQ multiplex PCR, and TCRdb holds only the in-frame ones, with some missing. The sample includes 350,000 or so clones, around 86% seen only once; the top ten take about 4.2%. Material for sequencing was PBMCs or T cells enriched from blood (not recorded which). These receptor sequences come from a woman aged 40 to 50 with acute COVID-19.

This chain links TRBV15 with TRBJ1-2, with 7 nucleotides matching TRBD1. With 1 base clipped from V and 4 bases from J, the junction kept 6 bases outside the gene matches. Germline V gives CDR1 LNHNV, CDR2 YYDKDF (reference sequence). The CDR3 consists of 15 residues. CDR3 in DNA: TGTGCCACCAGCAGAGGGATAACAGGGGTCTATGGCTACACCTTC. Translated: CATSRGITGVYGYTF.

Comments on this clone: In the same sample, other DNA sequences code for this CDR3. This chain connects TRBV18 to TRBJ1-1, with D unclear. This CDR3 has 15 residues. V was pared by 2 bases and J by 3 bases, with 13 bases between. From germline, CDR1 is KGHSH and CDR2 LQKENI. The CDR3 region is CASSPRKGVDTEAFF. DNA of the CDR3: TGTGCCAGCTCACCAAGGAAGGGAGTCGACACTGAAGCTTTCTTT.

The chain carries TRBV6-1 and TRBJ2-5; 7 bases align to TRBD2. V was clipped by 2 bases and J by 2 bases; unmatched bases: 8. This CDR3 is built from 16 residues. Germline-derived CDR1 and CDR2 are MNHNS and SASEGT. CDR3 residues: CASSERERGLQETQYF. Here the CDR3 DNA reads TGTGCCAGCAGTGAAAGGGAGCGGGGCTTACAAGAGACCCAGTACTTC.

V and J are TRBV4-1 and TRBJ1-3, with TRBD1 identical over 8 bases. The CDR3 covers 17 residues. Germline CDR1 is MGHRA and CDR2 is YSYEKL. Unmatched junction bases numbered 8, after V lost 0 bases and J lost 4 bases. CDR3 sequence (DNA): TGCGCCAGCAGCCAAGAGGCAGGGGGCTTTGGCGGAAACACCATATATTTT. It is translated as CASSQEAGGFGGNTIYF.

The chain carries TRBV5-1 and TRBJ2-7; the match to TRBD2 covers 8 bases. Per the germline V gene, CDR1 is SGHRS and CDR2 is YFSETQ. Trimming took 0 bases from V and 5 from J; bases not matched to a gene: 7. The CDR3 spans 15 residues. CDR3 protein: CASSLEGGRINEQYF. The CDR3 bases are TGCGCCAGCAGCTTGGAGGGCGGGAGGATCAACGAGCAGTACTTC. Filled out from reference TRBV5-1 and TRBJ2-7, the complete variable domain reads KAGVTQTPRYLIKTRGQQVTLSCSPISGHRSVSWYQQTPGQGLQFLFEYFSETQRNKGNFPGRFSGRQFSNSRSEMNVSTLELGDSALYLCASSLEGGRINEQYFGPGTRLTVT.

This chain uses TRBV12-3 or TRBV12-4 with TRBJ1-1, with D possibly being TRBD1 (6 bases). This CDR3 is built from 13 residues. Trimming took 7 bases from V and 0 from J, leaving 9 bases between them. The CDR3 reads CASIGTLNTEAFF. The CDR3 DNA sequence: TGTGCCAGCATCGGGACATTGAACACTGAAGCTTTCTTT.

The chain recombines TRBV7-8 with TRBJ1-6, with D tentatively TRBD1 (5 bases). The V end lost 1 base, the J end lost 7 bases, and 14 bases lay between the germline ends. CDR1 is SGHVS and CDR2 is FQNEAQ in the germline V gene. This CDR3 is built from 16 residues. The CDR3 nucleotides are TGTGCCAGCAGCTTAGGGGCAGGGCCTCGGAATTCACCCCTCCACTTT. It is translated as CASSLGAGPRNSPLHF.

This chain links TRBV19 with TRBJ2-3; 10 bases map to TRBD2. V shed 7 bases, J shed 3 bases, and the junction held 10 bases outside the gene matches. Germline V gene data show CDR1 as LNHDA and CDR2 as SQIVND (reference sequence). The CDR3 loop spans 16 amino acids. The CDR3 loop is CASTQFPAGGTDTQYF. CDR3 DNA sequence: TGTGCCAGTACCCAATTCCCAGCGGGAGGGACAGATACGCAGTATTTT.

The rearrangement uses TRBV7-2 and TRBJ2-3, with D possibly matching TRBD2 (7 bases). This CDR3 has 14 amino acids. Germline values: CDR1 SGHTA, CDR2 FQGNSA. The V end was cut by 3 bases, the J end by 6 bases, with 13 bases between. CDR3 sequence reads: CASSFGGGRDTQYF. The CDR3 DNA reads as TGTGCCAGCAGCTTTGGGGGGGGCCGGGATACGCAGTATTTT.

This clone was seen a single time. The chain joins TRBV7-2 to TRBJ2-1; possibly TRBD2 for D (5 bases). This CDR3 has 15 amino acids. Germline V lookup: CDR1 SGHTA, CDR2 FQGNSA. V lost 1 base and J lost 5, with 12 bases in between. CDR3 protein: CASSLGMTGNNEQFF. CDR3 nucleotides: TGTGCCAGCAGCTTAGGCATGACGGGAAACAATGAGCAGTTCTTC.

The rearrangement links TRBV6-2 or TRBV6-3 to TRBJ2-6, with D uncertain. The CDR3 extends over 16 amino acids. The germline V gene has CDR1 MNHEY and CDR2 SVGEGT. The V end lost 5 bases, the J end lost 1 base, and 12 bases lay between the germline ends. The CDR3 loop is CASSRNTESGANVLTF. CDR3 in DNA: TGTGCCAGCAGTCGAAATACCGAGTCTGGGGCCAACGTCCTGACTTTC.

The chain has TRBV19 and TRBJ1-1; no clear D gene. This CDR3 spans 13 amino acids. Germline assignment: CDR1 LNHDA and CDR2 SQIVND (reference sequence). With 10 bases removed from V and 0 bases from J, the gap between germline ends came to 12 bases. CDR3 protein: CAISTDMNTEAFF. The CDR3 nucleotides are TGTGCCATAAGCACAGACATGAACACTGAAGCTTTCTTT.

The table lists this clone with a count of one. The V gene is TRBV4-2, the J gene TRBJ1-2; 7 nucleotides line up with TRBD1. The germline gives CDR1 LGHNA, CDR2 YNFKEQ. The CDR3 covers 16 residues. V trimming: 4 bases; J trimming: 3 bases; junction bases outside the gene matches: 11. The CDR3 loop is CASSPRQGSGDYGYTF. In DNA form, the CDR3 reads TGTGCCAGCAGCCCTAGACAGGGATCCGGCGACTATGGCTACACCTTC.

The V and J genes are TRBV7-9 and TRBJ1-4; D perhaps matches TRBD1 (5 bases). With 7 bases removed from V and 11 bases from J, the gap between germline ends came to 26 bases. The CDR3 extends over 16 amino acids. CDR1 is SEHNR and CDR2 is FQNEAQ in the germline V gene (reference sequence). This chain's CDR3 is CASTVGWGGGAGKLFF. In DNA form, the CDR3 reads TGTGCCAGCACCGTCGGATGGGGTGGAGGGGCCGGGAAACTGTTTTTT.

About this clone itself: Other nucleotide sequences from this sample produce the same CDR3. The CDR3: CASSLVGSSYEQYF. The CDR3 nucleotides read TGTGCCAGCAGCTTAGTGGGCTCCTCCTACGAGCAGTACTTC. The V call is TRBV7-2, the J call TRBJ2-7; D remains ambiguous. From germline, CDR1 is SGHTA and CDR2 FQGNSA. The CDR3 has 14 residues. V was trimmed by 1 base and J by 0 bases, leaving 7 bases between them.

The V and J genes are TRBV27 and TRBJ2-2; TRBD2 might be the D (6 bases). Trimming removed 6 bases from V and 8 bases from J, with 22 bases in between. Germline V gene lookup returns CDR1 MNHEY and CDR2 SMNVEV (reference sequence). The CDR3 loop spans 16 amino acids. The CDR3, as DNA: TGTGCCAGCAGCTTCCGGGGACTGAACCCTGAAGGGGAGCTGTTTTTT. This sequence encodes CASSFRGLNPEGELFF.

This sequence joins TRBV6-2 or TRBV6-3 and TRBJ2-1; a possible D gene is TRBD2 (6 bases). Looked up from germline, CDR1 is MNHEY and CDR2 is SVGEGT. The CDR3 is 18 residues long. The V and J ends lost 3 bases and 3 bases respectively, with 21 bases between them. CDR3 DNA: TGTGCCAGCAGTTATCGGGGAGGAACAGACTGGGGCTACAATGAGCAGTTCTTC. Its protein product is CASSYRGGTDWGYNEQFF.